The rows below give T cell receptor beta chains drawn from one sample of a study of blood T cell repertoires in COVID-19. Sequencing was performed with immunoSEQ multiplex PCR; in TCRdb, only in-frame clones are kept and a portion is missing. The sample contains 250,000 to 300,000 clones, about 86% of which appear only once. Sequencing was carried out using peripheral blood. The receptors were sampled from a woman aged 25 to 39 with COVID-19, enrolled during active disease. Each CDR3 is given with its conserved first and last residue. A D gene is named only where the DNA matches it firmly. Size values are once, few and many counts, or a class for expanded clones, and some rows have none.

D,size,J,V,CDR3,DNA
-,few,TRBJ1-2,TRBV7-9,CASSLVRQLNYGYTF,TGTGCCAGCAGCTTAGTGCGACAGCTAAACTATGGCTACACCTTC
-,-,TRBJ1-3,TRBV4-1,CASSQDWPARDTIYF,TGCGCCAGCAGCCAAGATTGGCCGGCCAGGGACACCATATATTTT
-,-,TRBJ2-5,TRBV7-9,CASSLSLSETQYF,TGTGCCAGCAGCTTAAGCCTGAGTGAGACCCAGTACTTC
TRBD1,-,TRBJ2-7,TRBV27,CASSWDRGNEQYF,TGTGCCAGCAGTTGGGACAGGGGTAACGAGCAGTACTTC
TRBD2,-,TRBJ2-7,TRBV10-3,CAISDRQGGRAEQYF,TGTGCCATCAGTGACCGTCAGGGTGGGAGGGCCGAGCAGTACTTC
-,-,TRBJ1-1,TRBV27,CAPPLAFF,TGTGCCCCTCCCTTAGCTTTCTTT
TRBD2,once,TRBJ2-1,TRBV5-1,CASSLGLAREQFF,TGCGCCAGCAGCTTGGGACTAGCACGCGAGCAGTTCTTC
TRBD2,-,TRBJ2-1,TRBV18,CASSPPRGENEQFF,TGTGCCAGCTCACCCCCCCGGGGGGAGAATGAGCAGTTCTTC
-,-,TRBJ1-1,TRBV29-1,CSVHRSVEAFF,TGCAGCGTTCATCGGTCTGTTGAAGCTTTCTTT
TRBD1,-,TRBJ2-5,TRBV5-4,CASSGRGQGLGETQYF,TGTGCCAGCAGCGGAAGAGGACAGGGACTTGGAGAGACCCAGTACTTC
TRBD2,-,TRBJ2-1,TRBV7-9,CASSISGGQGEQFF,TGTGCCAGCAGCATCTCGGGGGGGCAGGGTGAGCAGTTCTTC
TRBD1,-,TRBJ1-6,TRBV27,CASSLLLGRGNSPLHF,TGTGCCAGCAGTTTACTGCTCGGCAGGGGGAATTCACCCCTCCACTTT
TRBD1,once,TRBJ1-6,TRBV5-5,CASSLGDRGRPLHF,TGTGCCAGCAGCTTGGGGGACAGGGGTAGACCCCTCCACTTT
-,-,TRBJ2-2,TRBV12-3/TRBV12-4,CASKEGPGELFF,TGTGCCAGCAAGGAGGGACCCGGGGAGCTGTTTTTT
-,-,TRBJ2-3,TRBV7-9,CASSLSRGWADTQYF,TGTGCCAGCAGCTTAAGTCGGGGATGGGCAGATACGCAGTATTTT
-,few,TRBJ1-2,TRBV2,CASKLDSLNYGYTF,TGTGCCAGTAAACTCGACAGCTTAAACTATGGCTACACCTTC
-,-,TRBJ1-1,TRBV7-8,CASRAGVHTEAFF,TGTGCCAGCAGGGCAGGGGTTCACACTGAAGCTTTCTTT
-,-,TRBJ2-7,TRBV3-1/TRBV3-2,CASSHLGTSRLMNSYEQYF,TGTGCCAGCAGCCACCTAGGGACATCAAGGTTGATGAATTCCTACGAGCAGTACTTC
-,-,TRBJ1-5,TRBV6-5,CASSYSAVARGQPQHF,TGTGCCAGCAGTTACTCAGCGGTTGCCAGGGGTCAGCCCCAGCATTTT
-,-,TRBJ1-2,TRBV2,CASSDPGYGYTF,TGTGCCAGCAGTGACCCAGGCTATGGCTACACCTTC
TRBD1,-,TRBJ1-2,TRBV11-2,CASSLAGQWAYGGYTF,TGTGCCAGCAGCTTAGCGGGACAGTGGGCTTACGGTGGCTACACCTTC
-,once,TRBJ2-7,TRBV11-2,CASSLGGYSYEQYF,TGTGCCAGCAGCTTAGGAGGGTACTCCTACGAGCAGTACTTC
-,-,TRBJ1-2,TRBV10-3,CAITSPTEAYGYTF,TGTGCCATCACTTCACCGACAGAGGCCTATGGCTACACCTTC
-,-,TRBJ2-7,TRBV6-5,CASSTGGTPKGEQYF,TGTGCCAGCAGCACAGGCGGGACTCCTAAAGGGGAGCAGTACTTC
TRBD2,few,TRBJ2-7,TRBV5-6,CASSLRPVAGGRGKQYF,TGTGCCAGCAGCTTGCGGCCTGTAGCGGGGGGGCGAGGAAAGCAGTACTTC
TRBD2,few,TRBJ2-1,TRBV27,CASSFLPTGTSGGNEQFF,TGTGCCAGCAGTTTCCTACCCACCGGGACTAGCGGGGGCAATGAGCAGTTCTTC
TRBD2,once,TRBJ2-7,TRBV30,CAWSGGGSGYEQYF,TGTGCCTGGAGTGGCGGGGGGTCGGGCTACGAGCAGTACTTC
-,once,TRBJ2-5,TRBV4-2,CASSPIEKYQETQYF,TGTGCCAGCAGCCCTATCGAAAAGTACCAAGAGACCCAGTACTTC
TRBD1,few,TRBJ2-7,TRBV6-5,CASRGTGPYEQYF,TGTGCCAGCAGGGGGACAGGTCCCTACGAGCAGTACTTC
-,-,TRBJ1-1,TRBV13,CASKSQASNTEAFF,TGTGCCAGCAAATCCCAGGCTTCGAACACTGAAGCTTTCTTT